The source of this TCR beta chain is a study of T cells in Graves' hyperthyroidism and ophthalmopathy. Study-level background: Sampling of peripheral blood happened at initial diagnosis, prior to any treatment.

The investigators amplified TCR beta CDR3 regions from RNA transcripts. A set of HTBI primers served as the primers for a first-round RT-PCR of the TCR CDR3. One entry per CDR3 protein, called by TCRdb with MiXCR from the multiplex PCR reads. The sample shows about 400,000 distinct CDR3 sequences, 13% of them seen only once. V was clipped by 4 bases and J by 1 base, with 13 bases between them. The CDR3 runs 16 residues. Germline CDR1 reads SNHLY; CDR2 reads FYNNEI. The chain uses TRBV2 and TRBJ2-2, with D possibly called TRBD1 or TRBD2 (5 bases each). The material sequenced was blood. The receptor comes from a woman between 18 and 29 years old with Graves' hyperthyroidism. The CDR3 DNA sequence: TGTGCCAGCAGTGGCTCCGGGACGGTGAACACCGGGGAGCTGTTTTTT. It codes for CASSGSGTVNTGELFF.